The 20 T cell receptor beta chains below were found in one sample sequenced in a study of blood T cells in healthy people across ages. A sample-barcoded 5' primer and a J-beta primer mix were used in a second PCR of roughly 6 to 11 cycles. MiXCR, run by TCRdb on the 5' RACE reads, gives a single entry per CDR3 protein. Among around 1,000,000 distinct CDR3 sequences, 20% to 25% were seen once, and the ten largest hold approximately 0.7%. These data were likewise used in another study, on T cells of mothers and their children.

The sample consisted of blood. The receptors originated from a girl aged 2-10 years in good health.

This chain connects TRBV20-1 to TRBJ2-1; 10 nucleotides align to TRBD2. The germline V gene encodes CDR1 DFQATT and CDR2 SNEGSKA (reference sequence). The V gene end was trimmed by 0 bases and the J gene end by 2 bases; junction bases not matched to a gene: 13. The length of the CDR3 is 19 residues. The CDR3 reads CSAREQNSGRTLTYNEQFF. CDR3 DNA sequence: TGCAGTGCTAGAGAGCAAAATAGCGGGAGGACCCTAACCTACAATGAGCAGTTCTTC.

The chain recombines TRBV14 with TRBJ1-2; D may be TRBD1 (5 bases). V was pared by 4 bases and J by 8 bases, with 11 bases between. Germline V gene sequence: CDR1 SGHDN, CDR2 FVKESK. The CDR3 extends over 12 amino acids. The CDR3 sequence: CASSPDWGGYTF. The CDR3 DNA follows: TGTGCCAGCAGCCCCGACTGGGGCGGCTACACCTTC.

Regarding this clonotype: The junction and the germline gene differ at one end; a read error may be behind it. V is TRBV7-2 and J is TRBJ2-3; the D gene is possibly TRBD2 (6 bases). This CDR3 region has 13 residues. Germline-derived CDR1 and CDR2 are SGHTA and FQGNSA. This CDR3 is CAFSPEGTDTQYF. CDR3 nucleotide sequence: TGTGCCTTCTCCCCGGAGGGCACAGATACGCAATATTTT.

This clonotype was detected only a few times. The chain employs TRBV29-1 and TRBJ2-5; no firm D call. The J call could be wrong; TRBJ2-7 is a better fit for the DNA end. The CDR3 consists of 11 residues. Germline CDR1 is SQVTM and CDR2 is ANQGSEA. CDR3 DNA: TGCAGCGTTCTATCTCGCTACGAGCAGTACTTC. Translated, it gives CSVLSRYEQYF.

This clonotype is a singleton in its sample. This sequence joins TRBV6-1 and TRBJ2-7; 7 bases line up with TRBD1. Germline values: CDR1 MNHNS, CDR2 SASEGT. V shed 3 bases, J shed 1 base, and the junction held 6 bases outside the gene matches. The CDR3 spans 15 residues. The CDR3 spells CASSDRQGKSYEQYF. The CDR3 bases are TGTGCCAGCAGTGATAGACAGGGCAAATCCTACGAGCAGTACTTC.

This clonotype has more than one count but fewer than ten. The chain combines TRBV12-3 or TRBV12-4 with TRBJ2-4; D not certain. V shed 9 bases and J shed 7 bases, with 22 bases lying between them. This CDR3 contains 15 residues. The CDR3 DNA reads as TGTGCCAGGCCTGTCTTAAGGTCCCCTTCGAACATTCAGTACTTC. This gives the protein CARPVLRSPSNIQYF.

This clonotype occurred a few times. The chain has TRBV7-2 and TRBJ1-1; unclear D gene. CDR3 size: 12 residues. Trimming left V 3 bases short and J 8 bases short, with 10 bases between. CDR1 SGHTA and CDR2 FQGNSA come from the germline V gene. CDR3 sequence (DNA): TGTGCCAGCAGCTTCGAGGGCATAGAAGCTTTCTTT. Translated: CASSFEGIEAFF.

This clonotype appeared a few times. The chain is built from TRBV27 and TRBJ1-4; no firm D call. The ends were cut back, 0 bases at V and 7 bases at J, with 15 bases in the middle. The CDR3 totals 16 residues. In germline, CDR1 is MNHEY, CDR2 SMNVEV (reference sequence). The CDR3 region has the DNA TGTGCCAGCAGTTTATCGTTCATGGGCTCCAGTGAAAAACTGTTTTTT. Protein: CASSLSFMGSSEKLFF.

This clonotype was seen a handful of times. The genes are TRBV27 and TRBJ2-1; 10 bases align to TRBD2. Germline V gene sequence: CDR1 MNHEY, CDR2 SMNVEV (reference sequence). V lost 3 bases to trimming and J lost 6 bases; unmatched junction nucleotides: 2. The CDR3 spans 14 residues. In DNA, the CDR3 is TGTGCCAGCAGTTTCGTAGCGGGAGGCAATGAGCAGTTCTTC. This translates into CASSFVAGGNEQFF.

This clonotype has at least ten counts. This rearrangement joins TRBV27 to TRBJ2-7; the D gene is possibly TRBD1 (6 bases). Germline V CDR1 and CDR2: MNHEY, SMNVEV (reference sequence). V was shortened by 3 bases and J by 3 bases, with 9 bases between the two germline ends. The CDR3 has 13 residues. The CDR3 region has the DNA TGTGCCAGCAGTTTGGACAGTTACTACGAGCAGTACTTC. Protein: CASSLDSYYEQYF.

The rearrangement joins TRBV29-1 to TRBJ1-1, with D possibly TRBD1 on 5 matching bases. The length of the CDR3 is 13 residues. The V gene's germline CDR1 is SQVTM and CDR2 ANQGSEA. V shed 4 bases and J shed 3 bases, with 12 bases lying between them. The CDR3 here is CSVARGTDTEAFF. The CDR3 region has the DNA TGCAGCGTTGCAAGGGGAACGGACACTGAAGCTTTCTTT.

The J gene is TRBJ2-1, the V gene TRBV4-1; D is undetermined. The V and J ends lost 3 bases and 5 bases respectively, with 5 bases between them. CDR1 and CDR2 from the germline V gene are MGHRA and YSYEKL. The length of the CDR3 is 12 residues. The CDR3 sequence: CASSHIDNEQFF. CDR3 DNA sequence: TGCGCCAGCAGCCACATCGACAATGAGCAGTTCTTC.

This rearrangement joins TRBV4-1 to TRBJ1-1; D is unresolved. This CDR3 comprises 13 residues. V was shortened by 6 bases and J by 0 bases, with 8 bases between the two germline ends. Germline CDR1 reads MGHRA; CDR2 reads YSYEKL. DNA for the CDR3: TGCGCCAGCAGGGAGGGTTTGAACACTGAAGCTTTCTTT. Translation: CASREGLNTEAFF.

This clonotype was seen a handful of times. This chain connects TRBV29-1 to TRBJ2-5; a weak D match, TRBD2 (6 bases). V was cut by 4 bases and J by 4 bases, with 16 bases left in between. Germline-derived CDR1 and CDR2 are SQVTM and ANQGSEA. The CDR3 sequence is 14 residues long. The CDR3 region has the DNA TGCAGCGTTGTCGGGGGAATCTTCGGAGAGACCCAGTACTTC. Encoded protein: CSVVGGIFGETQYF.

For this clonotype: The junction differs from germline at one of its ends, possibly a read error. The chain is built from TRBV20-1 and TRBJ2-1; no clear D gene. CDR3 size: 15 residues. Germline values: CDR1 DFQATT, CDR2 SNEGSKA (reference sequence). The CDR3 nucleotides are TGCAGTGCTAGATCGGACCCTAGGTCCCTCAATGAGCGGTTCTTC. It yields the protein CSARSDPRSLNERFF.

The table lists this clonotype with a count of one. The rearrangement uses TRBV4-3 and TRBJ2-7, with D uncertain. CDR3 length: 13 amino acids. Germline V CDR1 and CDR2: LGHNA, YSLEER. V dropped 4 bases and J dropped 3 bases, with 10 bases sitting between them. Written as DNA, the CDR3 is TGCGCCAGCAGCCCGAGACGGAACTACGAGCAGTACTTC. Protein sequence: CASSPRRNYEQYF.

Ten or more counts support this clonotype. The chain is built from TRBV9 and TRBJ1-1; 8 bases line up with TRBD1. The CDR3 covers 13 residues. V was pared by 2 bases and J by 6 bases, with 3 bases of the junction left unmatched. The V gene's germline CDR1 is SGDLS and CDR2 YYNGEE. The CDR3 DNA sequence: TGTGCCAGCAGCGTCGGACAGGGCCCTGAAGCTTTCTTT. This gives the protein CASSVGQGPEAFF.

The sample holds many counts of this clonotype. This sequence joins TRBV6-6 and TRBJ1-4, with 7 bases that match TRBD1. CDR3 length: 15 amino acids. Germline trimming cut 6 bases from V and 8 bases from J; bases unmatched to any gene: 12. CDR1 and CDR2 from the germline V gene are MNHNY and SVGAGI (reference sequence). CDR3 nucleotides: TGTGCCAGCAGCCCAGTACAGGGGAGGAACGAAAAACTGTTTTTT. It specifies CASSPVQGRNEKLFF.

CDR3 protein: CASSQTREEQFF. The CDR3 region has the DNA TGTGCCAGCAGCCAGACCCGAGAGGAGCAGTTCTTC. V and J are TRBV7-2 and TRBJ2-5; D unresolved. With the DNA end fitting TRBJ2-1 better, the J assignment may be wrong. This CDR3 region has 12 residues. Germline V gene lookup returns CDR1 SGHTA and CDR2 FQGNSA.

This sequence joins TRBV7-9 and TRBJ1-6, with TRBD1 matching over 10 bases. Germline values: CDR1 SEHNR, CDR2 FQNEAQ (reference sequence). The ends lost 5 bases at V and 6 bases at J; junction bases unmatched: 10. This CDR3 is built from 17 residues. The CDR3 loop reads CASSGWTGGSGNSPLHF. Written as DNA, the CDR3 is TGTGCCAGCAGCGGATGGACAGGGGGTAGTGGTAATTCACCCCTCCACTTT.